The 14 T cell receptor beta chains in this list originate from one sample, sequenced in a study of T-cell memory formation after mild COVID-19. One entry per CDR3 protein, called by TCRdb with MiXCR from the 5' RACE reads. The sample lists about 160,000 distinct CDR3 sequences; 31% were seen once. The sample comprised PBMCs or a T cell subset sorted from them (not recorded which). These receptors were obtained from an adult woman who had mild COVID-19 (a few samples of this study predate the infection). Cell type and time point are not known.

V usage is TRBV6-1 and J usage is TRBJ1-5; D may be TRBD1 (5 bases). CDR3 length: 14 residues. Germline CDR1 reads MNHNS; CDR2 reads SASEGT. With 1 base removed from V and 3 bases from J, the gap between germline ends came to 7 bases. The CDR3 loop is CASSEGGNNQPQHF. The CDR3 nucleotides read TGTGCCAGCAGTGAAGGGGGGAACAATCAGCCCCAGCATTTT.

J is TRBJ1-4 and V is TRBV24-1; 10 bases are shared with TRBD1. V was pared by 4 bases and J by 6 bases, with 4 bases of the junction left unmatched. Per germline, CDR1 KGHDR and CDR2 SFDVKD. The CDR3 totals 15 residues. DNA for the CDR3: TGTGCCACCAGTGACACCGGGACAGGGGATGAAAAACTGTTTTTT. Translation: CATSDTGTGDEKLFF.

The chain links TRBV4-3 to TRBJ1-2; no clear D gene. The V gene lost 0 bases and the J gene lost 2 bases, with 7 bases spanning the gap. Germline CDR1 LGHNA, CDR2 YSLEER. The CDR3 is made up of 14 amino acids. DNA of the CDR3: TGCGCCAGCAGCCAAGATCAAGGGAACTATGGCTACACCTTC. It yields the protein CASSQDQGNYGYTF.

CDR3 in amino acids: CASSQGDRTGDGETQYF. The CDR3 DNA reads as TGTGCCAGCAGCCAAGGCGACCGAACAGGGGACGGGGAGACCCAGTACTTC. The V call is TRBV4-2, the J call TRBJ2-5; 7 bases are a match to TRBD1. Germline-derived CDR1 and CDR2 are LGHNA and YNFKEQ. With V trimmed by 1 base and J by 5 bases, 13 bases remained unmatched. This CDR3 is built from 17 residues.

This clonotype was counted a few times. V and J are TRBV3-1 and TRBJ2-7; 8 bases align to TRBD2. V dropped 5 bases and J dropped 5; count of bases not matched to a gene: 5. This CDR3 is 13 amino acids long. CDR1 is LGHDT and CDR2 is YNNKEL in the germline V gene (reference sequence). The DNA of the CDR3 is TGTGCCAGCAGCACGGGAGGGCGGAACGAGCAGTACTTC. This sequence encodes CASSTGGRNEQYF.

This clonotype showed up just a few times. The CDR3 DNA follows: TGTGCCAGTAGTTACGGCACCGGGGAGCTGTTTTTT. Translating gives CASSYGTGELFF. The genes are TRBV19 and TRBJ2-2; D ambiguous. Germline CDR1 and CDR2: LNHDA and SQIVND (reference sequence). Trimming cost V 5 bases and J 4 bases, with 5 bases left between them. The length of the CDR3 is 12 residues.

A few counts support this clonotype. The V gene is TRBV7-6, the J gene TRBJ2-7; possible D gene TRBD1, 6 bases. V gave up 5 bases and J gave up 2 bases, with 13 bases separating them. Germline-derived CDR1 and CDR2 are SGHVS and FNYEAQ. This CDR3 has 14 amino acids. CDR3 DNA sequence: TGTGCCAGCAGCCCCGGACAGCCTACCTACGAGCAGTACTTC. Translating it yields CASSPGQPTYEQYF.

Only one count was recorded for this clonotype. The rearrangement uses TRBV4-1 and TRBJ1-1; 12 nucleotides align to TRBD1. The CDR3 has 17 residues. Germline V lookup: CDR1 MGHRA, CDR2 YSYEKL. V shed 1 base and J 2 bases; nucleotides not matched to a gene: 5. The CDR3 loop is CASSQGDRGPKNTEAFF. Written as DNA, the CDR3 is TGCGCCAGCAGCCAAGGGGACAGGGGGCCTAAAAACACTGAAGCTTTCTTT.

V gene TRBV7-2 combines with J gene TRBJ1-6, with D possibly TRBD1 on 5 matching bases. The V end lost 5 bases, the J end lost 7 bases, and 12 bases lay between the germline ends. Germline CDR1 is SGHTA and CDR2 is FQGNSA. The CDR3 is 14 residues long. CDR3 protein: CASSTQGRNSPLHF. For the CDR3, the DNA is TGTGCCAGCAGCACCCAGGGAAGGAATTCACCCCTCCACTTT.

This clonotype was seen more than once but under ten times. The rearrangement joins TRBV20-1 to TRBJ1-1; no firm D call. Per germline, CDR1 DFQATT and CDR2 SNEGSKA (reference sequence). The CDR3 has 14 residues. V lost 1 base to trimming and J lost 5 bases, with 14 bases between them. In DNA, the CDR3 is TGCAGTGCTAGAGGTGTTGAATTAAGTACTGAAGCTTTCTTT. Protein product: CSARGVELSTEAFF.

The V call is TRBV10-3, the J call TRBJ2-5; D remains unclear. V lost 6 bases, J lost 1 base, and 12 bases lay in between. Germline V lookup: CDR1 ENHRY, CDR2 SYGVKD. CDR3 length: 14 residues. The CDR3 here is CAISLDKTQETQYF. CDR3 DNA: TGTGCCATCAGCCTTGACAAGACCCAAGAGACCCAGTACTTC.

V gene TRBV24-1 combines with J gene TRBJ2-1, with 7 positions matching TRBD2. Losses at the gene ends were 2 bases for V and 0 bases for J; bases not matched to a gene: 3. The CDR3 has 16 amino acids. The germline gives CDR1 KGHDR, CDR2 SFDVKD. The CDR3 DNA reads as TGTGCCACCAGTGATTCATGGACTAGCTCCTACAATGAGCAGTTCTTC. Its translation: CATSDSWTSSYNEQFF.

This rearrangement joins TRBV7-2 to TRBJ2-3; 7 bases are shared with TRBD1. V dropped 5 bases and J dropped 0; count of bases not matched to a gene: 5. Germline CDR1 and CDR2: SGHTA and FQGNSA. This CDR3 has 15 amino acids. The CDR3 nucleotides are TGTGCCAGCAGCGCGACAGGGCTTAGCACAGATACGCAGTATTTT. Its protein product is CASSATGLSTDTQYF.

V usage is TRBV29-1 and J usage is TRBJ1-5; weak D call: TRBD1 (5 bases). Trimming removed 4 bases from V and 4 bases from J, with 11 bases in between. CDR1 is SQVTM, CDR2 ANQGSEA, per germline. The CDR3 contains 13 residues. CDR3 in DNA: TGCAGCGTTGTCTGGGGCCCGAATCAGCCCCAGCATTTT. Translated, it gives CSVVWGPNQPQHF.